What follows are 27 T cell receptor beta chains derived from one specimen sequenced in a study of metastatic and nonmetastatic thyroid tumors. Each patient went into thyroid surgery without having received any treatment. TCRdb re-called the PCR reads with MiXCR. The table has about 29,000 clones, 15% to 20% seen once. Sequenced input: blood. These receptors were taken from a female donor with papillary thyroid cancer or a benign thyroid nodule (not recorded which). Some clones in this sample may be carry-over from other donors' samples.

This clone was counted ten times or more. This chain uses TRBV27 with TRBJ2-5; no clear D gene. Trimming took 0 bases from V and 7 from J, leaving 12 bases between them. This CDR3 has 14 residues. Germline V gene lookup returns CDR1 MNHEY and CDR2 SMNVEV (reference sequence). CDR3 region: CASSLSPRTATQYF. The DNA for the CDR3 is TGTGCCAGCAGTTTATCCCCGAGGACGGCGACCCAGTACTTC.

At least ten counts were recorded for this clone. For the CDR3, the DNA is TGTGCCAGCAGCGCGAGCGGGAGTTTCGACGAGCAGTACTTC. This sequence encodes CASSASGSFDEQYF. The J gene is TRBJ2-7, the V gene TRBV9, with TRBD2 identical over 8 bases. CDR1 is SGDLS, CDR2 YYNGEE, per germline. V trimming: 3 bases; J trimming: 5 bases; junction bases outside the gene matches: 7. CDR3 length equals 14 residues.

This clone was counted ten times or more. The V and J genes are TRBV4-1 and TRBJ2-2; 11 bases agree with TRBD2. This CDR3 contains 18 residues. Germline loops: CDR1 MGHRA, CDR2 YSYEKL. V trimming: 4 bases; J trimming: 2 bases; junction bases outside the gene matches: 9. The DNA for the CDR3 is TGCGCCAGCAGCCGAATGCCCCTAGCGGGAGGAAACACCGGGGAGCTGTTTTTT. The encoded protein is CASSRMPLAGGNTGELFF.

This clone was recorded at least ten times. J is TRBJ2-3 and V is TRBV30, with 8 bases identical to TRBD2. CDR3 length: 14 residues. The V and J ends lost 1 base and 4 bases, in that order; junction bases with no gene match: 4. Germline V gene data show CDR1 as GTSNPN and CDR2 as SVGIG (reference sequence). The CDR3 DNA is TGTGCCTGGAGTGGAACGGGAGGGGCAGATACGCAGTATTTT. This codes for CAWSGTGGADTQYF.

This clone was counted ten times or more. The chain is built from TRBV15 and TRBJ1-2; D not certain. Germline-derived CDR1 and CDR2 are LNHNV and YYDKDF (reference sequence). The CDR3 spans 14 residues. The V end was cut by 0 bases, the J end by 7 bases, with 12 bases between. In DNA form, the CDR3 reads TGTGCCACCAGCAGAGATTGGGGAGGCAGTGGCTACACCTTC. Its protein product is CATSRDWGGSGYTF.

This clone was counted ten times or more. An end of the junction does not agree with germline; a read error may underlie this. The J gene is TRBJ2-7, the V gene TRBV3-1; 8 bases fit TRBD1. The CDR3 totals 16 residues. Germline values: CDR1 LGHDT, CDR2 YNNKEL (reference sequence). The chain's CDR3 is CASSQDHRTGSSEQYF. CDR3 in DNA: TGTGCCAGCAGCCAAGATCACAGGACAGGGTCCTCCGAGCAGTACTTC.

This clone came up a few times. The gene calls are TRBV28 and TRBJ2-7; D gene ambiguous. Germline assignment: CDR1 MDHEN and CDR2 SYDVKM. The CDR3 totals 14 residues. Trimming pared 8 bases from V and 0 bases from J, leaving 14 bases between. CDR3 protein: CASLDYSSSYEQYF. The CDR3 DNA reads as TGTGCCAGCCTAGATTACTCGAGCTCCTACGAGCAGTACTTC.

This clone was observed many times. The chain couples TRBV4-2 to TRBJ2-7; D ambiguous. V was clipped by 1 base and J by 9 bases, with 7 bases between them. The CDR3 totals 11 residues. Germline V gene sequence: CDR1 LGHNA, CDR2 YNFKEQ. CDR3 protein: CASSQGVGQYF. The CDR3 DNA follows: TGTGCCAGCAGCCAAGGTGTCGGGCAGTACTTC.

As to this clone: One end of the junction varies from germline; a read error may be responsible. The chain couples TRBV28 to TRBJ1-1; D is possibly TRBD1 (5 bases). CDR1 and CDR2 (germline): MDHEN, SYDVKM. CDR3 length: 13 residues. CDR3 loop: CAGSSPGGTEAFF. The CDR3 coding sequence is TGTGCCGGCAGTTCACCGGGGGGCACTGAAGCTTTCTTT.

This clone was seen more than once but under ten times. Germline and junction disagree at one end, which may indicate a read error. J is TRBJ2-7 and V is TRBV14; TRBD1 might be the D (6 bases). Germline V CDR1 and CDR2: SGHDN, FVKESK. CDR3 length: 12 residues. The CDR3 DNA reads TGTGCCAGCAGGCAAGGGGGATACGAGCAGTACTTC. This codes for CASRQGGYEQYF.

This clone was observed many times. The chain has TRBV27 and TRBJ2-3; D is unresolved. Germline V lookup: CDR1 MNHEY, CDR2 SMNVEV (reference sequence). There are 14 residues in the CDR3. Trimming pared 7 bases from V and 0 bases from J, leaving 11 bases between. Here the CDR3 reads CASKAARSTDTQYF. DNA of the CDR3: TGTGCCAGCAAGGCAGCCCGCAGCACAGATACGCAGTATTTT.

This clone was counted many times. The rearrangement links TRBV19 to TRBJ2-7, with D possibly TRBD1 on 6 matching bases. The CDR3 runs to 14 residues. V gave up 1 base and J gave up 3 bases, with 10 bases separating them. Germline V gene sequence: CDR1 LNHDA, CDR2 SQIVND (reference sequence). As DNA, the CDR3 is TGTGCCAGTAGTATAGGGCCAGGGGACTACGAGCAGTACTTC. This encodes CASSIGPGDYEQYF.

V and J are TRBV27 and TRBJ2-5, with D perhaps being TRBD1 or TRBD2 (6 bases each). Trimming pared 2 bases from V and 12 bases from J, leaving 13 bases between. CDR3 length equals 12 residues. The germline gives CDR1 MNHEY, CDR2 SMNVEV (reference sequence). The CDR3 nucleotides read TGTGCCAGCAGTTTAACGACGGGGGCCAAGTACTTC. It is translated as CASSLTTGAKYF.

This clone came up many times. The J gene is TRBJ1-6, the V gene TRBV27; D gene ambiguous. Germline V gene sequence: CDR1 MNHEY, CDR2 SMNVEV (reference sequence). This CDR3 comprises 16 residues. V was clipped by 2 bases and J by 7 bases, with 15 bases between them. The CDR3 sequence is CASSLEGGTINSPLHF. CDR3 coding DNA: TGTGCCAGCAGTTTAGAGGGCGGCACAATAAATTCACCCCTCCACTTT.

This clone appeared a few times. The chain is built from TRBV29-1 and TRBJ2-1; 8 bases align to TRBD2. The CDR3 has 14 amino acids. Per germline, CDR1 SQVTM and CDR2 ANQGSEA. V lost 7 bases and J lost 1; bases outside the gene matches: 6. The CDR3 DNA reads as TGCAGCGGGACGCGGGGGGCATCCTACAATGAGCAGTTCTTC. It codes for CSGTRGASYNEQFF.

Ten or more counts support this clone. The rearrangement joins TRBV27 to TRBJ2-7; the match to TRBD2 covers 13 bases. The CDR3 runs 15 residues. V shed 2 bases and J 6 bases; nucleotides not matched to a gene: 4. Germline V gene sequence: CDR1 MNHEY, CDR2 SMNVEV (reference sequence). The CDR3 protein is CASSLTTSGRPEQYF. The CDR3 DNA reads as TGTGCCAGCAGTTTAACGACTAGCGGGAGGCCCGAGCAGTACTTC.

The chain couples TRBV12-3 or TRBV12-4 to TRBJ1-5; TRBD1 aligns across 10 bases. With V trimmed by 3 bases and J by 7 bases, 3 bases remained unmatched. The CDR3 extends over 14 amino acids. CDR3 in amino acids: CASSLTGGTQPQHF. CDR3 nucleotide sequence: TGTGCCAGCAGTTTGACAGGGGGCACACAGCCCCAGCATTTT.

By proportion, this clone is medium-sized (0.01 to 0.1%). This sequence joins TRBV25-1 and TRBJ2-1, with 8 positions matching TRBD2. The CDR3 totals 13 residues. CDR1 and CDR2 (germline): MGHDK, SYGVNS. V was pared by 9 bases and J by 2 bases, with 3 bases of the junction left unmatched. CDR3 amino acids: CARKREPYNEQFF. CDR3 DNA: TGTGCCAGAAAGCGGGAGCCCTACAATGAGCAGTTCTTC. The variable domain in full, with the rest retrieved from reference TRBV25-1 and TRBJ2-1, is EADIYQTPRYLVIGTGKKITLECSQTMGHDKMYWYQQDPGMELHLIHYSYGVNSTEKGDLSSESTVSRIRTEHFPLTLESARPSHTSQYLCARKREPYNEQFFGPGTRLTVL.

This clone has at least ten counts. The chain is built from TRBV6-1 and TRBJ1-1; a weak D match, TRBD1 (5 bases). The CDR3 is 16 amino acids. Germline-derived CDR1 and CDR2 are MNHNS and SASEGT. Between the trimmed V and J ends, which lost 5 bases and 0 bases, there was a span of 16 bases. The chain's CDR3 is CASSSDSHLMNTEAFF. CDR3 sequence (DNA): TGTGCCAGCAGTTCCGACAGCCATCTCATGAACACTGAAGCTTTCTTT.

This clone showed up just a few times. This chain connects TRBV6-1 to TRBJ1-6, with 9 positions matching TRBD1. The CDR3 loop spans 15 amino acids. Trimming removed 3 bases from V and 7 bases from J; junction bases left unmatched: 4. Germline V CDR1 and CDR2: MNHNS, SASEGT. CDR3 loop: CASSEGTGTNSPLHF. CDR3 bases: TGTGCCAGCAGTGAGGGGACAGGGACGAATTCACCCCTCCACTTT.

A remark on this clone: Just one base apart from a much larger clone, this may be a read error. The chain joins TRBV10-1 to TRBJ2-3; D is ambiguous. There are 13 residues in the CDR3. Germline V lookup: CDR1 WNHNN, CDR2 SYGVQD (reference sequence). CDR3 loop: CAISEGSTDTQYF. The CDR3 nucleotides are TGCGCCATCAGTGAAGGCAGCACAGATACGCAGTATTTT.

This clone was counted many times. The chain has TRBV28 and TRBJ2-3; 9 nucleotides line up with TRBD1. Germline CDR1 MDHEN, CDR2 SYDVKM. V gave up 4 bases and J gave up 4 bases; unmatched junction bases: 9. The CDR3 has 16 amino acids. The CDR3 loop reads CASSSGQGTSSDTQYF. CDR3 DNA sequence: TGTGCCAGCAGTTCGGGACAGGGAACCTCCTCAGATACGCAGTATTTT. Looking up the rest from reference TRBV28 and TRBJ2-3 gives the full variable domain: DVKVTQSSRYLVKRTGEKVFLECVQDMDHENMFWYRQDPGLGLRLIYFSYDVKMKEKGDIPEGYSVSREKKERFSLILESASTNQTSMYLCASSSGQGTSSDTQYFGPGTRLTVL.

This clone was seen repeatedly, ten times or more. The genes are TRBV18 and TRBJ1-2, with 8 bases identical to TRBD1. The CDR3 length is 14 residues. Germline-derived CDR1 and CDR2 are KGHSH and LQKENI. V gave up 3 bases and J gave up 4 bases; unmatched junction bases: 4. The CDR3 sequence is CASSPATGAYGYTF. In DNA form, the CDR3 reads TGTGCCAGCTCACCCGCGACAGGGGCCTATGGCTACACCTTC. The full variable domain, completed using reference TRBV18 and TRBJ1-2, is NAGVMQNPRHLVRRRGQEARLRCSPMKGHSHVYWYRQLPEEGLKFMVYLQKENIIDESGMPKERFSAEFPKEGPSILRIQQVVRGDSAAYFCASSPATGAYGYTFGSGTRLTVV.

This clone was seen at least ten times. V is TRBV19 and J is TRBJ2-2, with 9 bases aligning to TRBD1. The CDR3 loop spans 15 amino acids. V was clipped by 11 bases and J by 7 bases; unmatched bases: 14. Germline V gene lookup returns CDR1 LNHDA and CDR2 SQIVND (reference sequence). The CDR3 nucleotides read TGTGCCTGCAACCGGGACAGGGTCCATGGCGGGGAGCTGTTTTTT. Amino acid sequence: CACNRDRVHGGELFF.

Concerning this clone itself: A clone one base away is much larger, so this may be a read error. V gene TRBV28 combines with J gene TRBJ1-4; D might be TRBD1 (6 bases). The CDR3 is made up of 13 amino acids. Germline assignment: CDR1 MDHEN and CDR2 SYDVKM. The CDR3 DNA is TGTGTCAGCAGCCTTGACAGGCCCGCAGGACGATTTTTT. Translating gives CVSSLDRPAGRFF. Full variable domain (outside the CDR3, taken from reference TRBV28 and TRBJ1-4): DVKVTQSSRYLVKRTGEKVFLECVQDMDHENMFWYRQDPGLGLRLIYFSYDVKMKEKGDIPEGYSVSREKKERFSLILESASTNQTSMYLCVSSLDRPAGRFFGSGTQLSVL.

This rearrangement joins TRBV27 to TRBJ2-7, with 7 nucleotides matching TRBD2. V gave up 6 bases and J gave up 3 bases; unmatched junction bases: 11. The CDR3 consists of 15 residues. Germline CDR1 MNHEY, CDR2 SMNVEV (reference sequence). CDR3 nucleotide sequence: TGTGCCAGCAGCCCATTTCACCCGGGGGGCTACGAGCAGTACTTC. Amino acids: CASSPFHPGGYEQYF.

The chain combines TRBV30 with TRBJ2-7; D is ambiguous. The CDR3 contains 15 residues. V lost 2 bases and J lost 0, with 14 bases in between. The germline V gene encodes CDR1 GTSNPN and CDR2 SVGIG (reference sequence). The CDR3: CAWSSWTVVSYEQYF. Written as DNA, the CDR3 is TGTGCCTGGAGTTCCTGGACGGTAGTCTCCTACGAGCAGTACTTC. The whole variable domain, remainder taken from reference TRBV30 and TRBJ2-7, is SQTIHQWPATLVQPVGSPLSLECTVEGTSNPNLYWYRQAAGRGLQLLFYSVGIGQISSEVPQNLSASRPQDRQFILSSKKLLLSDSGFYLCAWSSWTVVSYEQYFGPGTRLTVT.